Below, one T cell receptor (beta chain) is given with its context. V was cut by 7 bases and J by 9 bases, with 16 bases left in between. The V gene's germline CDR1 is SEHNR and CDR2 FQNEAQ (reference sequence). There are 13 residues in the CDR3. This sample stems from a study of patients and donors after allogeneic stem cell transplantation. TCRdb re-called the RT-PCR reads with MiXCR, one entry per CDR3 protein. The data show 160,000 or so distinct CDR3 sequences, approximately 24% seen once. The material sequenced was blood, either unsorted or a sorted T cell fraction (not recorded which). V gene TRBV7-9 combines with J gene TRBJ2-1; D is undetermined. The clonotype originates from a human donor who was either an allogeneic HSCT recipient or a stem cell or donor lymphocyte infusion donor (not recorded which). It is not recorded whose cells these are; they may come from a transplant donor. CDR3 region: CASTTDLSSEQFF. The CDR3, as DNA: TGTGCCAGCACCACCGACCTATCAAGTGAGCAGTTCTTC.